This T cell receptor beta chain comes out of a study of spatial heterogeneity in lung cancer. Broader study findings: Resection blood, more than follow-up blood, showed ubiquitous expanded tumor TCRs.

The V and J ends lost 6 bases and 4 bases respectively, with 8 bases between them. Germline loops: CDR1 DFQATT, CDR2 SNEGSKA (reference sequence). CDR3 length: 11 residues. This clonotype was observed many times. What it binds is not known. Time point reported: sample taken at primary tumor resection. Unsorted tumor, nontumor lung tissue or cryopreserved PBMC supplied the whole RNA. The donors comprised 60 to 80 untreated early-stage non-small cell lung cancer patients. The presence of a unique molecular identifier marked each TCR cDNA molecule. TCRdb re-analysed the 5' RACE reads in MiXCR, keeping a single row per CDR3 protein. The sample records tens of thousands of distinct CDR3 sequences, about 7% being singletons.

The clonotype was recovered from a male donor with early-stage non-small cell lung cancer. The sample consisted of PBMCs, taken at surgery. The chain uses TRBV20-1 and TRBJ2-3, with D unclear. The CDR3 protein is CSATNSDTQYF. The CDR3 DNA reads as TGCAGTGCCACCAATTCAGATACGCAGTATTTT.